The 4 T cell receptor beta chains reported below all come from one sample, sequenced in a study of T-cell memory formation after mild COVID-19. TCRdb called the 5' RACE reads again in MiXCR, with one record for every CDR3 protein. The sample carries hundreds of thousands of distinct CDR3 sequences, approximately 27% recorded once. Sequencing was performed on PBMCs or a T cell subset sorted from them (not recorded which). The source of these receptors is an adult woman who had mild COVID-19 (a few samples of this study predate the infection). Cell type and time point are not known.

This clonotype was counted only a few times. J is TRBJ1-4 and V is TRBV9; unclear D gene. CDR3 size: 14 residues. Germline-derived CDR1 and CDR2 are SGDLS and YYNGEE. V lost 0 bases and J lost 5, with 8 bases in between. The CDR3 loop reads CASSVDNANEKLFF. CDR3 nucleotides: TGTGCCAGCAGCGTAGATAATGCGAATGAAAAACTGTTTTTT.

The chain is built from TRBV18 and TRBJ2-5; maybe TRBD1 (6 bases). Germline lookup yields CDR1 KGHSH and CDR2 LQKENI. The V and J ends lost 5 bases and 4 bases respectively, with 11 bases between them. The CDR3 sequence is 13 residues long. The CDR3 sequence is CASSSDRTETQYF. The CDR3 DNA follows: TGTGCCAGCTCATCAGACAGGACAGAGACCCAGTACTTC. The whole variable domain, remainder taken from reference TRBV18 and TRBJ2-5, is NAGVMQNPRHLVRRRGQEARLRCSPMKGHSHVYWYRQLPEEGLKFMVYLQKENIIDESGMPKERFSAEFPKEGPSILRIQQVVRGDSAAYFCASSSDRTETQYFGPGTRLLVL.

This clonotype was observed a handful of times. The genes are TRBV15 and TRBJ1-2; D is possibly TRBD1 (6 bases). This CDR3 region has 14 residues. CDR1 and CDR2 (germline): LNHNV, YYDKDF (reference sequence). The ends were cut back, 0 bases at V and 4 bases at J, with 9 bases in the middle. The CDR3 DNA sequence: TGTGCCACCAGCAGAGAAGACAGGCGCTATGGCTACACCTTC. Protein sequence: CATSREDRRYGYTF.

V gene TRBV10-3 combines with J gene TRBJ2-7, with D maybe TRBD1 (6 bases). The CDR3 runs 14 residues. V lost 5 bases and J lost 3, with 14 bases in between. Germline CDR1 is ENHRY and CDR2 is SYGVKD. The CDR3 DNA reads TGTGCCATCAGTCCAGGGGCGGTTAGCTACGAGCAGTACTTC. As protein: CAISPGAVSYEQYF.